This TCR beta chain came from a study of blood T cell repertoires in COVID-19. Participants spanned ages about 18 to 95 years and resided in 20 to 30 US areas. In the authors' methods: The authors estimated nucleated cell counts from reference gene primer amplification. The method was immunoSEQ multiplex PCR; TCRdb's version includes in-frame clones alone and lacks a portion of them. From that table come the V and J calls and clone size; the DNA was used to work out D and trimming. The table records 230,000 or so clones, more than 75% of them present only once. Germline CDR1 reads SGHVS; CDR2 reads FQNEAQ. The CDR3 loop spans 15 amino acids. With V trimmed by 6 bases and J by 5 bases, 8 bases remained unmatched.

Source material: PBMCs or T cells enriched from blood (not recorded which). V gene TRBV7-8 combines with J gene TRBJ1-5, with 9 bases identical to TRBD1. The clonotype was recovered from a woman aged 45-60 years who had been exposed to COVID-19. This CDR3 reads CASSLQGATYQPQHF. The CDR3 DNA is TGTGCCAGCAGTTTACAGGGGGCGACGTATCAGCCCCAGCATTTT.